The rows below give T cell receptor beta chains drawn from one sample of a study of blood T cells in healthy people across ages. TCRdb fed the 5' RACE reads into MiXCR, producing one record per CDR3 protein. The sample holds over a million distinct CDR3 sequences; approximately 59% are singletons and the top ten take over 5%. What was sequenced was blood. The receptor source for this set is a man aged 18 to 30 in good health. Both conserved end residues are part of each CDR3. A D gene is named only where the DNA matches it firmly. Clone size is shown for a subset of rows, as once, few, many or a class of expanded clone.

TGTGCCAGCAGTTACTCGGGGACAGGGGGCACCGGGCAGTACTTC,CASSYSGTGGTGQYF,TRBD1,TRBV6-6,TRBJ2-7,-
TGTGCCAGCAGCCGCGGGACAGGGGGGGGAAACACTGAAGCTTTCTTT,CASSRGTGGGNTEAFF,TRBD1,TRBV6-6,TRBJ1-1,-
TGTGCCAGCAGTGAATTGACCACCGGGGAGCTGTTTTTT,CASSELTTGELFF,-,TRBV25-1,TRBJ2-2,-
TGTGCCAGCAGCCAAGATCCCCCGGCAGGGCTGAATGAAAAACTGTTTTTT,CASSQDPPAGLNEKLFF,-,TRBV4-2,TRBJ1-4,once
TGTGCCAGCAGCGCACTCGGCGGAAGGGGTACGCAGTATTTT,CASSALGGRGTQYF,-,TRBV6-2/TRBV6-3,TRBJ2-3,many
TGCAGTGCTAGAGGGGACCCCCCAGATACGCAGTATTTT,CSARGDPPDTQYF,-,TRBV20-1,TRBJ2-3,few
TGCGCCAGCAGACTCGGGACTAGCGGGCCTCCTATCACAGATACGCAGTATTTT,CASRLGTSGPPITDTQYF,TRBD2,TRBV5-1,TRBJ2-3,-
TGTGCCAGCCGCCCGGCCGAGGGGGACATTCAGTACTTC,CASRPAEGDIQYF,-,TRBV28,TRBJ2-4,-
TGCAGTGCTGGGGGAAGAGATACGCAGTATTTT,CSAGGRDTQYF,-,TRBV20-1,TRBJ2-3,-
TGTGCCAGCAGTGGGCCGGGACCGCCTCATCAGCCCCAGCATTTT,CASSGPGPPHQPQHF,-,TRBV2,TRBJ1-5,-
TGTGCCACCAGCAGAGTCGCCAACTATGGCTACACCTTC,CATSRVANYGYTF,-,TRBV15,TRBJ1-2,few
TGTGCCAGCAGCACGCGGGCAGACCTCAAAAACATTCAGTACTTC,CASSTRADLKNIQYF,-,TRBV7-2,TRBJ2-4,-
TGTGCCAGCAGCTTAGTCGGACAGCTCCCTACCTACGAGCAGTACTTC,CASSLVGQLPTYEQYF,-,TRBV7-9,TRBJ2-7,few
TGCAGTGCTAGGAAGAGACAGGGAGGCTACGAGCAGTACTTC,CSARKRQGGYEQYF,-,TRBV20-1,TRBJ2-7,-